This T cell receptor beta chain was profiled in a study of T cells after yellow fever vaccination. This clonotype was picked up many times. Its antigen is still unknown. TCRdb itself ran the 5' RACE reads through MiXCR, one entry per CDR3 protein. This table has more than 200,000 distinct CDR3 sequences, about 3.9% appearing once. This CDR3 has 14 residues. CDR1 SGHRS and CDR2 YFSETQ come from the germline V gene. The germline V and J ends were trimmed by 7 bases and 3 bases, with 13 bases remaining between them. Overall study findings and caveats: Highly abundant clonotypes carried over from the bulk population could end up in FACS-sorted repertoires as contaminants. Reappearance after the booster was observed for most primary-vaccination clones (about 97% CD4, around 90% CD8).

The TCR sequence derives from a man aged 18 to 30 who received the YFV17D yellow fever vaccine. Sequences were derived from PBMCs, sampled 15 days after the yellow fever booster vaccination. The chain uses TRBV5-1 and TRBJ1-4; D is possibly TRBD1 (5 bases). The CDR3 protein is CASGRDGPNEKLFF. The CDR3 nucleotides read TGCGCCAGCGGGAGGGACGGACCTAATGAAAAACTGTTTTTT.